This T cell receptor beta chain is from a study of cytomegalovirus exposure and HLA in healthy donors. Of note for this clone: What it recognizes is unknown.

Study conclusions and caveats: The number of N-insertions in an Asian-associated ancestry cluster was reportedly below the approximately 700-donor mean in a later analysis. Listed as cytomegalovirus-associated were 150 to 200 TCR beta chains. CMV serostatus was the sole immune exposure information available. It was reportedly the case that the classifier diagnosed cytomegalovirus status with high specificity and sensitivity.

A multiplex PCR was run with 60 Vbeta primers and 13 Jbeta primers. Here immunoSEQ multiplex PCR was the method, and the copy in TCRdb shows in-frame clones only, minus some. The sample carries more than 85,000 clones, approximately 12% recorded once. Germline loops: CDR1 LGHNA, CDR2 YNFKEQ. This CDR3 comprises 16 residues. Trimming removed 0 bases from V and 5 bases from J; junction bases left unmatched: 3. The rearrangement joins TRBV4-2 to TRBJ2-7; TRBD2 matches at 14 bases. The source of this sequence is a man aged 35-49 years in good health and CMV-seropositive. The specimen sequenced was PBMCs. The CDR3 sequence is CASSQEGLAGVNEQYF. The CDR3 DNA reads TGTGCCAGCAGCCAAGAGGGACTAGCGGGAGTAAACGAGCAGTACTTC.